The 2 T cell receptor beta chains below all came from one sample that was sequenced in a study of CXCR3-negative and CXCR3-positive naive CD8 T cells. UMI-labeled 5' RACE TRB cDNA libraries were prepared from the cells. From the 5' RACE reads, TCRdb lists one entry per CDR3 protein and no DNA. The sample includes fewer than 90,000 distinct CDR3 sequences. Sequencing was done on a sample of naive CXCR3- CD8+ T cells from blood. As to subset: CD45RO-CCR7+CD27+CD95- naive CD8+ T cells lacking CXCR3 (TNR3-). The receptor source for this set is a human donor in good health. Some clones in this sample may be carry-over from other donors' samples.

The genes are TRBV6-2 or TRBV6-3 and TRBJ2-1; TCRdb's assignment of TRBD2 cannot be checked, as there is no DNA. The CDR3 consists of 19 residues. Looked up from germline, CDR1 is MNHEY and CDR2 is SVGEGT. CDR3 protein: CASSYSGDYESSSYNEQFF.

The V and J genes are TRBV12-3 or TRBV12-4 and TRBJ2-7; TCRdb's D gene call, TRBD1, goes unchecked for lack of DNA. CDR3 length: 12 residues. CDR3 loop: CASSLDGDEQYF.